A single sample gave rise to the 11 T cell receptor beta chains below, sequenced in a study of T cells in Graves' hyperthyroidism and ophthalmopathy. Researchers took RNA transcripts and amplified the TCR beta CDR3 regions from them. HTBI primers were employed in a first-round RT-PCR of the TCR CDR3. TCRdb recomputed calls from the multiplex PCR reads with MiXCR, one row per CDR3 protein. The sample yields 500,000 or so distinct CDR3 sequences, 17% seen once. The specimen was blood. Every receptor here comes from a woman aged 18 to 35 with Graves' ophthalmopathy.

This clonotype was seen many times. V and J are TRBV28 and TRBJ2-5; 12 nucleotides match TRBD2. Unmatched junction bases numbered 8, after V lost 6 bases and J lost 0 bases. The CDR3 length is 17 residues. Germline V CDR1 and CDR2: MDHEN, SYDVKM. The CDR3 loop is CASSPLTSGRYQETQYF. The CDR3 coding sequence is TGTGCCAGCAGCCCCCTTACTAGCGGGAGGTACCAAGAGACCCAGTACTTC.

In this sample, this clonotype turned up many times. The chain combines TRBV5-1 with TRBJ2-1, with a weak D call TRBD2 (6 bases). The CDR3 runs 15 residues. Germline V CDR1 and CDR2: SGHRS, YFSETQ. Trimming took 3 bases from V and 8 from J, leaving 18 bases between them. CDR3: CASSWGGINSHEQFF. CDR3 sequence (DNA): TGCGCCAGCAGCTGGGGCGGGATAAATTCGCATGAGCAGTTCTTC.

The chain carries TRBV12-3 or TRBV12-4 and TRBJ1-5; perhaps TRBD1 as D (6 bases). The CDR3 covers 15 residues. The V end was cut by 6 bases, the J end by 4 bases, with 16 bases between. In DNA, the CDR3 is TGTGCCAGCAGACCCGAAGGGGGGGCTAATCAGCCCCAGCATTTT. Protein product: CASRPEGGANQPQHF.

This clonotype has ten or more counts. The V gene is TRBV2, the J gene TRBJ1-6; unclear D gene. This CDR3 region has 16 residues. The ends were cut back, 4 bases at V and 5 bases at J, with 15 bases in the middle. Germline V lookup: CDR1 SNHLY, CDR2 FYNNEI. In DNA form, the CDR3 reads TGTGCCAGCAGTGCAGCCCCTCGGGAGAATAATTCACCCCTCCACTTT. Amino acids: CASSAAPRENNSPLHF.

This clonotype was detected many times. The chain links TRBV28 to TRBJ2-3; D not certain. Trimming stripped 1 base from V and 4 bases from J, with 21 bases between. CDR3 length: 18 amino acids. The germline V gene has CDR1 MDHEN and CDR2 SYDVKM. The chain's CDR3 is CASSLLSGPPEVADTQYF. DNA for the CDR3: TGTGCCAGCAGTTTATTGAGTGGGCCACCAGAGGTGGCAGATACGCAGTATTTT.

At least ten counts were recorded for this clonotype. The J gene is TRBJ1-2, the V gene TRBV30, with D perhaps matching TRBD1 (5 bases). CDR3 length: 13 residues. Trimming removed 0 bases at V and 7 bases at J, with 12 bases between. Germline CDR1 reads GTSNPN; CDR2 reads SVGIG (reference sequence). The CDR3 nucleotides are TGTGCCTGGAGTGTACAGTGGGGCGGTGGCTACACCTTC. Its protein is CAWSVQWGGGYTF.

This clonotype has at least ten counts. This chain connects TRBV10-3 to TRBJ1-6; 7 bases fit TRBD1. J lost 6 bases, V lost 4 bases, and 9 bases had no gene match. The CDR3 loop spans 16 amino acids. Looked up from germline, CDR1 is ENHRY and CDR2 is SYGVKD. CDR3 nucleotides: TGTGCCATCAGTGGTCAACAGGGGAGGGTTAATTCACCCCTCCACTTT. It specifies CAISGQQGRVNSPLHF.

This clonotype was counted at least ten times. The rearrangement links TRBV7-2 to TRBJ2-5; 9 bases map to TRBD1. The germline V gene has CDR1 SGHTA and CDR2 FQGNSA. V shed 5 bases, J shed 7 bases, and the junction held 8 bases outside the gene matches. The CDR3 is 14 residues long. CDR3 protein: CASSRDRAGRTQYF. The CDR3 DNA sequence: TGTGCCAGCAGCCGGGACAGGGCCGGTAGGACCCAGTACTTC. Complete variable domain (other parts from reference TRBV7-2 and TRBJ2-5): GAGVSQSPSNKVTEKGKDVELRCDPISGHTALYWYRQSLGQGLEFLIYFQGNSAPDKSGLPSDRFSAERTGGSVSTLTIQRTQQEDSAVYLCASSRDRAGRTQYFGPGTRLLVL.

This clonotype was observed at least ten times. In DNA, the CDR3 is TGTGCCAGCCGACGATTGGGTGAAAAACTGTTTTTT. Amino acid sequence: CASRRLGEKLFF. V is TRBV12-3 or TRBV12-4 and J is TRBJ1-4; D remains unclear. This CDR3 has 12 residues. V shed 8 bases and J shed 7 bases, with 11 bases lying between them.

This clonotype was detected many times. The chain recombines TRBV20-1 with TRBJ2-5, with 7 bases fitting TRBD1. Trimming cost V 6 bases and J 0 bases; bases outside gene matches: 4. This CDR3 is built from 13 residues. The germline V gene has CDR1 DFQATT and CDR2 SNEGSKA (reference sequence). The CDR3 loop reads CSATGQHQETQYF. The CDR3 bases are TGCAGTGCGACGGGACAGCACCAAGAGACCCAGTACTTC.

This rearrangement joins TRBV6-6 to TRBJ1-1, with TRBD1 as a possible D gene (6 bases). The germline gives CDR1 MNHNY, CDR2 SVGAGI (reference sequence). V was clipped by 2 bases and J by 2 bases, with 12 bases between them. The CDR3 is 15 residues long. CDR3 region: CASSYRGAPNTEAFF. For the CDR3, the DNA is TGTGCCAGCAGTTACCGGGGGGCGCCCAACACTGAAGCTTTCTTT.